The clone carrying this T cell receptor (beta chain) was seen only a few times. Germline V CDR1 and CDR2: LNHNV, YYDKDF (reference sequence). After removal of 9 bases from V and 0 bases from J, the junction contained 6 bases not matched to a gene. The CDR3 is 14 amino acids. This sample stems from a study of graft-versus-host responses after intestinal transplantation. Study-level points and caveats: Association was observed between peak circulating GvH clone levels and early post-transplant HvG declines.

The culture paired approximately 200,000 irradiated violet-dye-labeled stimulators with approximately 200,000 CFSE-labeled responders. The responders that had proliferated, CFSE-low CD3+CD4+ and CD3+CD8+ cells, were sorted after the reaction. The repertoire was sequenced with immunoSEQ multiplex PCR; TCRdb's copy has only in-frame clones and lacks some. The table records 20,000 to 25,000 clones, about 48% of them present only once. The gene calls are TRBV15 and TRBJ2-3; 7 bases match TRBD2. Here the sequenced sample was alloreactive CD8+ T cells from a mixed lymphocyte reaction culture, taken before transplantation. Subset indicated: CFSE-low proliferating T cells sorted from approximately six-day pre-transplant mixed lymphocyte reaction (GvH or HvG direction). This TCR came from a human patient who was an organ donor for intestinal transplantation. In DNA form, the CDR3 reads TGTGCCACGTGGGAGGGGACTAGCACAGATACGCAGTATTTT. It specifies CATWEGTSTDTQYF.